This TCR beta chain derives from a study of regulatory T cells in long-lasting Graves disease. The sample's time point: newly diagnosed GD, antithyroid drugs for less than 3 months. Scientists built the TCR library using RNA that was extracted from PBMCs. CDR3-region Arm-PCR and iRepertoire HTBI primers produced the TCR beta libraries. TCRdb recomputed calls from the multiplex PCR reads with MiXCR, one row per CDR3 protein. The table shows over 400,000 distinct CDR3 sequences, with roughly 15% occurring only once. In its sample, this clonotype was seen many times. The J segment lost 12 bases and the V segment lost 5 bases, leaving 15 bases of the junction unmatched. CDR3 length equals 16 residues. CDR1 and CDR2 from the germline V gene are SEHNR and FQNEAQ (reference sequence). These data were also filed under a second study, of T cells in Graves' hyperthyroidism and ophthalmopathy. As reported in that work: Diagnoses rested on clinical symptoms, serum thyroxine and TRAb, thyroid ultrasound and orbital computed tomography. HTBI primers were used for first-round RT-PCR of the TCR CDR3.

The sequence came from a woman aged 45-59 years with Graves disease. The rearrangement joins TRBV7-9 to TRBJ2-6; 8 nucleotides line up with TRBD1. This material consisted of peripheral blood mononuclear cells (PBMCs), taken at new diagnosis, from a patient treated with antithyroid drugs. CDR3 sequence reads: CASSPGQGPQLSVLTF. Here the CDR3 DNA reads TGTGCCAGCAGCCCAGGACAGGGTCCCCAACTCAGCGTCCTGACTTTC.